These T cell receptor beta chains were read from a single sample in a study of shared clonotypes between healthy human individuals. Data came from immunoSEQ multiplex PCR; TCRdb stores just in-frame clones and leaves some out. The sample yields 2,500,000 or so clones, around 90% seen once. Sequencing was carried out using naive CD4+ T cells sorted from blood. The receptors were sampled from a man between 18 and 29 years old in good health. Both conserved end residues are trimmed from each CDR3.

V gene	CDR3 protein
TRBV7-2	ASSQDGASNQPQH
TRBV6-5	ASSYRGQGDGDGYT
TRBV7-9	ASSLGQTPYEQY
TRBV5-6	ASREPIAGGPSGETQY
TRBV19	ASSTYTSSETQY
TRBV5-4	ASSPFGRPAVETQY
TRBV10-3	AITRDRAYEQY
TRBV7-2	ASSLDGPLGQY
TRBV18	ASSPKGQGHGYT
TRBV7-9	ASSSTGGAGTEAF
TRBV11-2	ASSSLVGRQGEAF
TRBV10-3	AISGQPNEKLF
TRBV29-1	SVEDLRGEAF
TRBV7-9	ASRDNRQFNSPLH
TRBV7-2	ASSLGGGGKNTEAF